This T cell receptor (beta chain) was sequenced in a study of radiation and T cells in renal cell carcinoma. Broader study findings: Compared with controls, irradiated tumors had more, larger dominant CDR3 motifs. Irradiated tumors had higher TCR clonality than control tumors.

Germline assignment: CDR1 MDHEN and CDR2 SYDVKM. V dropped 4 bases and J dropped 0 bases, with 7 bases sitting between them. The CDR3 runs to 13 residues. Worth noting for this clone: Its target is not known.

This sample's treatment: treatment-naive control, cytoreductive nephrectomy. Treatment-naive patients without radiation supplied the control tumors at nephrectomy. This renal cell carcinoma was of the clear cell type. Data came from immunoSEQ multiplex PCR; TCRdb stores just in-frame clones and leaves some out. The sample has over 9,000 clones, around three fifths seen once. The sequenced sample was tumor tissue, obtained from a patient whose treatment was nephrectomy without radiotherapy. The gene calls are TRBV28 and TRBJ2-7; possible D gene TRBD2, 5 bases. This TCR was recovered from a man aged 55-75 years with renal cell carcinoma. Written as DNA, the CDR3 is TGTGCCAGCAGTTATGGGAGCTCCTACGAGCAGTACTTC. The encoded protein is CASSYGSSYEQYF.